What follows are 17 T cell receptor beta chains derived from one specimen sequenced in a study of radiotherapy plus CTLA-4 blockade in lung cancer. Generated by immunoSEQ multiplex PCR, the TCRdb table keeps only in-frame clones and is missing some. The data contain under 95,000 clones, under 90% of them singletons. Sequences were derived from peripheral blood, sampled from a patient treated with radiotherapy plus ipilimumab. All receptors come from a human donor with non-small cell lung cancer who had stable disease on radiotherapy plus ipilimumab.

The V call is TRBV2, the J call TRBJ1-2; D is unclear. Trimming left V 6 bases short and J 1 base short, with 6 bases between. The CDR3 is 12 amino acids. The germline gives CDR1 SNHLY, CDR2 FYNNEI. For the CDR3, the DNA is TGTGCCAGCAGGTCTGGTAACTATGGCTACACCTTC. This codes for CASRSGNYGYTF.

The chain is built from TRBV7-9 and TRBJ2-2; 8 bases are a match to TRBD1. This CDR3 contains 15 residues. J lost 4 bases, V lost 5 bases, and 6 bases had no gene match. CDR1 SEHNR and CDR2 FQNEAQ come from the germline V gene (reference sequence). The CDR3 DNA reads as TGTGCCAGCAGCCTGACAGGGGCCGCCACCGGGGAGCTGTTTTTT. Translation: CASSLTGAATGELFF.

The rearrangement joins TRBV6-4 to TRBJ2-3; D may be TRBD2 (6 bases). CDR1 and CDR2 from the germline V gene are MRHNA and SNTAGT. Trimming shortened V by 0 bases and J by 6 bases, and 13 bases separated the two germline ends. This CDR3 comprises 15 residues. CDR3 sequence reads: CASSDSGGVGDTQYF. The CDR3 region has the DNA TGTGCCAGCAGTGACTCAGGCGGGGTGGGGGATACGCAGTATTTT.

The chain carries TRBV9 and TRBJ2-5; tentatively, D is TRBD1 (7 bases). The germline CDR1 and CDR2 sequences are SGDLS and YYNGEE. This CDR3 is built from 17 residues. Trimming removed 3 bases at V and 5 bases at J, with 23 bases between. DNA of the CDR3: TGTGCCAGCAGCGCTCGGAGGGGGCTGAGCTCTGGGGAGACCCAGTACTTC. This gives the protein CASSARRGLSSGETQYF.

CDR3 in amino acids: CASRATIGNTIYF. The DNA for the CDR3 is TGTGCCAGCAGAGCGACAATCGGAAACACCATATATTTT. This chain connects TRBV27 to TRBJ1-3; D uncertain. Germline V gene data show CDR1 as MNHEY and CDR2 as SMNVEV (reference sequence). Trimming took off 6 bases at V and 4 bases at J, with 10 bases between the two ends. CDR3 length: 13 amino acids.

This chain joins TRBV15 and TRBJ1-4; tentatively, D is TRBD1 (5 bases). V was trimmed by 0 bases and J by 13 bases, leaving 18 bases between them. The CDR3 runs to 15 residues. The germline V gene has CDR1 LNHNV and CDR2 YYDKDF (reference sequence). CDR3 DNA: TGTGCCACCAGCAGAGATCCGGGGCAGCTGTCAGGACTGTTTTTT. Translation gives CATSRDPGQLSGLFF.

The genes are TRBV14 and TRBJ1-1; weak D call: TRBD1 (6 bases). Trimming shortened V by 0 bases and J by 0 bases, and 14 bases separated the two germline ends. This CDR3 is built from 17 residues. CDR1 and CDR2 from the germline V gene are SGHDN and FVKESK. The CDR3 region is CASSQDPLGALNTEAFF. CDR3 nucleotides: TGTGCCAGCAGCCAAGACCCCCTGGGGGCCCTGAACACTGAAGCTTTCTTT.

This clone has just a few counts. The rearrangement uses TRBV19 and TRBJ2-7; 7 bases align to TRBD2. The CDR3 contains 14 residues. The germline V gene has CDR1 LNHDA and CDR2 SQIVND (reference sequence). Unmatched junction bases numbered 4, after V lost 3 bases and J lost 2 bases. CDR3 DNA: TGTGCCAGTAGTATGGGAGGGCGGCCCTACGAGCAGTACTTC. The encoded protein is CASSMGGRPYEQYF.

V is TRBV18 and J is TRBJ2-1, with 10 bases lining up with TRBD2. V was clipped by 0 bases and J by 3 bases; unmatched bases: 2. The CDR3 runs to 16 residues. Germline CDR1 is KGHSH and CDR2 is LQKENI. The CDR3 nucleotides are TGTGCCAGCTCACCACCCGGACTAGCGGACTACAATGAGCAGTTCTTC. Protein product: CASSPPGLADYNEQFF.

The V gene is TRBV15, the J gene TRBJ2-3; tentatively, D is TRBD2 (6 bases). This CDR3 has 17 residues. Trimming cost V 5 bases and J 0 bases, with 18 bases left between them. Germline loops: CDR1 LNHNV, CDR2 YYDKDF (reference sequence). Here the CDR3 reads CATSGSDGGASTDTQYF. In nucleotides, the CDR3 is TGTGCCACCAGCGGCTCCGACGGGGGAGCAAGCACAGATACGCAGTATTTT.

The chain joins TRBV19 to TRBJ1-2; D is ambiguous. Trimming cost V 9 bases and J 6 bases, with 20 bases left between them. Germline V lookup: CDR1 LNHDA, CDR2 SQIVND (reference sequence). The CDR3 loop spans 14 amino acids. The CDR3 region is CASNRWDLDHGYTF. The CDR3 region has the DNA TGTGCCAGCAATAGGTGGGATTTAGACCATGGCTACACCTTC.

The V and J genes are TRBV29-1 and TRBJ1-1, with TRBD1 as a possible D gene (6 bases). Germline V gene data show CDR1 as SQVTM and CDR2 as ANQGSEA. Deletions cut 2 bases from V and 6 bases from J, with 10 bases between. The length of the CDR3 is 12 residues. CDR3 amino acids: CSVEQGSAEAFF. The DNA for the CDR3 is TGCAGCGTTGAACAGGGGAGCGCTGAAGCTTTCTTT.

The rearrangement uses TRBV21-1 and TRBJ2-2; TRBD1 is taken as the D call from the table, unchecked against the DNA. TRBV21-1 counts as a pseudogene. The CDR3 extends over 15 amino acids. CDR3 amino acids: CACTPRGRYTGELFF. CDR3 coding DNA: TGTGCCTGCACGCCCAGGGGGCGTTACACCGGGGAGCTGTTTTTT.

About this clone itself: This CDR3 is also generated by other DNA sequences in the sample. The genes are TRBV7-6 and TRBJ2-3; 10 nucleotides align to TRBD2. V lost 5 bases to trimming and J lost 0 bases; unmatched junction nucleotides: 5. This CDR3 contains 16 residues. Germline V gives CDR1 SGHVS, CDR2 FNYEAQ. CDR3 nucleotides: TGTGCCAGCAGCCTCCGGACTAGCGGAAGCACAGATACGCAGTATTTT. It codes for CASSLRTSGSTDTQYF. The full variable domain, its missing parts supplied by reference TRBV7-6 and TRBJ2-3, is GAGVSQSPRYKVTKRGQDVALRCDPISGHVSLYWYRQALGQGPEFLTYFNYEAQQDKSGLPNDRFSAERPEGSISTLTIQRTEQRDSAMYRCASSLRTSGSTDTQYFGPGTRLTVL.

The rearrangement joins TRBV28 to TRBJ1-2, with TRBD1 matching 8 bases. CDR1 is MDHEN and CDR2 is SYDVKM in the germline V gene. The CDR3 sequence is 13 residues long. V lost 2 bases to trimming and J lost 8 bases; unmatched junction nucleotides: 4. CDR3 residues: CASSLQGARGYTF. The DNA of the CDR3 is TGTGCCAGCAGTTTACAGGGGGCGCGGGGCTACACCTTC.

The rearrangement uses TRBV11-2 and TRBJ2-5; 7 positions agree with TRBD1. Trimming took 1 base from V and 3 from J; bases not matched to a gene: 8. The CDR3 length is 16 residues. Germline-derived CDR1 and CDR2 are SGHAT and FQNNGV. The CDR3 region has the DNA TGTGCCAGCAGCTTAGTCGCTGTACAGGGGAAAGAGACCCAGTACTTC. Translation: CASSLVAVQGKETQYF.

The V gene is TRBV27, the J gene TRBJ2-1, with D hard to call. V dropped 7 bases and J dropped 6 bases, with 16 bases sitting between them. Germline values: CDR1 MNHEY, CDR2 SMNVEV (reference sequence). The CDR3 has 14 residues. The CDR3 here is CASTPSAEFNEQFF. The CDR3 DNA follows: TGTGCCAGCACGCCTTCCGCGGAGTTCAATGAGCAGTTCTTC.